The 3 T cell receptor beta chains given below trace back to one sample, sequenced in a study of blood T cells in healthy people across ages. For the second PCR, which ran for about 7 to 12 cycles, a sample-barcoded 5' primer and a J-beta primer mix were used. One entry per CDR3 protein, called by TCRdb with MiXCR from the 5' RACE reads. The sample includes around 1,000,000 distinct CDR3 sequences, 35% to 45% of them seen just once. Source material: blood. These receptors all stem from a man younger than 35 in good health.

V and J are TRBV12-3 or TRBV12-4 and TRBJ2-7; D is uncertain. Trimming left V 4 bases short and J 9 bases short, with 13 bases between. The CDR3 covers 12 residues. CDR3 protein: CASSSGESVQYF. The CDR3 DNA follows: TGTGCCAGCAGTTCTGGGGAATCCGTGCAGTACTTC.

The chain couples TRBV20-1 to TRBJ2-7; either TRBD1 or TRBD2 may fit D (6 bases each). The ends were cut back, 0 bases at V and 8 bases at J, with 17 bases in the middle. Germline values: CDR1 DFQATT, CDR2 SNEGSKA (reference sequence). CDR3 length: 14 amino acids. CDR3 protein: CSARDAGSGAKQYF. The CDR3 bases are TGCAGTGCTAGAGATGCAGGGTCGGGGGCAAAGCAGTACTTC.

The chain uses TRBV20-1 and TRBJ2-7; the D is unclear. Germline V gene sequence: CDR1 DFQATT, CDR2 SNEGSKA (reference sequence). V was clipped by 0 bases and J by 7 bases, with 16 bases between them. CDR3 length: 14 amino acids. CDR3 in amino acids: CSARDRLAYNEQYF. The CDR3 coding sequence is TGCAGTGCTAGAGATCGGCTCGCTTACAATGAGCAGTACTTC.